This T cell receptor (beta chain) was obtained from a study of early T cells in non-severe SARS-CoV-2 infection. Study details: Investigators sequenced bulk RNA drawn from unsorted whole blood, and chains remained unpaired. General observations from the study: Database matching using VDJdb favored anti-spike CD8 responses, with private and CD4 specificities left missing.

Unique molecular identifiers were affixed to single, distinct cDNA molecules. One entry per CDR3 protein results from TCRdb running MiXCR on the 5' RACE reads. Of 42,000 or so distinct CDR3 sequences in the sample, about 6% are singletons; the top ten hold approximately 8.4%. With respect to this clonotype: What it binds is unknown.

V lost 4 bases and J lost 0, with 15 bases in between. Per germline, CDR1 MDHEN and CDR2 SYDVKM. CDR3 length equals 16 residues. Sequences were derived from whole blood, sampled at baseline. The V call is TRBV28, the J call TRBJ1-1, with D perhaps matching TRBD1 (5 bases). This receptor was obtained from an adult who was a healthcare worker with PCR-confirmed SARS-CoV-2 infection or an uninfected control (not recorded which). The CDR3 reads CASSSRTGPMNTEAFF. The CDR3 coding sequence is TGTGCCAGCAGTTCTCGTACAGGACCCATGAACACTGAAGCTTTCTTT.